This T cell receptor (beta chain) was identified in a study of identical twins' blood T cells. The length of the CDR3 is 14 residues. The table lists this clonotype with a count of one. TCRdb re-called the 5' RACE reads with MiXCR, one entry per CDR3 protein. The sample includes 400,000 or so distinct CDR3 sequences, about 28% of them seen just once. This clonotype was sampled from a woman aged 18-55 years in good health. Sequences were obtained from PBMCs. The chain joins TRBV21-1 to TRBJ1-1. TRBV21-1 has pseudogene status. CDR3 DNA: TGTTCCAGCAGCAAAGTTAGGCCGAACACTGAAGCTTTCTTT. Translation: CSSSKVRPNTEAFF.